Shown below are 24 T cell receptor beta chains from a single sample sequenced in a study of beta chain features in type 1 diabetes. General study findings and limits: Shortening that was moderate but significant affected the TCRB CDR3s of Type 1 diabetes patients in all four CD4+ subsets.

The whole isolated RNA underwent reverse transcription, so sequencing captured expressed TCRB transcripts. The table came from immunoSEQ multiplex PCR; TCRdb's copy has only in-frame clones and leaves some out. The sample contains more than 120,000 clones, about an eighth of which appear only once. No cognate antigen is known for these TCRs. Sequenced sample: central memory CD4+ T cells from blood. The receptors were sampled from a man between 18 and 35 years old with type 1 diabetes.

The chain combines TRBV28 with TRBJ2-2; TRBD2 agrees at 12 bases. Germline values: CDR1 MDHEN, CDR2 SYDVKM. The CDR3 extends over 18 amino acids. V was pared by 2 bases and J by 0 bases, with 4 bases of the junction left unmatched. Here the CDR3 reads CASSLLGLAGPNTGELFF. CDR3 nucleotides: TGTGCCAGCAGTTTACTGGGACTAGCGGGCCCGAACACCGGGGAGCTGTTTTTT.

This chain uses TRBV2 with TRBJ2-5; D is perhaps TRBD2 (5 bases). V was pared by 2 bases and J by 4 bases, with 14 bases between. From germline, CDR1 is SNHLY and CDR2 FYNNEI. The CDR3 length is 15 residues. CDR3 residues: CASSELDRGGETQYF. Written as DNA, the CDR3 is TGTGCCAGCAGTGAATTGGACCGAGGAGGAGAGACCCAGTACTTC.

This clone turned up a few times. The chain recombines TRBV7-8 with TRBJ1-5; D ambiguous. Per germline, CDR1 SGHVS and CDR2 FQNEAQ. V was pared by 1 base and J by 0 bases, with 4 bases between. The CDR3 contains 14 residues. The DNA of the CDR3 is TGTGCCAGCAGCTTAGGGGATAGCAATCAGCCCCAGCATTTT. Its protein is CASSLGDSNQPQHF.

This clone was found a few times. This chain's CDR3 is CASPYLVRGICGYTF. In DNA form, the CDR3 reads TGTGCCAGCCCCTATCTCGTCAGGGGGATATGTGGCTACACCTTC. This chain uses TRBV25-1 with TRBJ1-2; 7 bases line up with TRBD1. Germline V gene lookup returns CDR1 MGHDK and CDR2 SYGVNS. There are 15 residues in the CDR3. With V trimmed by 8 bases and J by 7 bases, 16 bases remained unmatched.

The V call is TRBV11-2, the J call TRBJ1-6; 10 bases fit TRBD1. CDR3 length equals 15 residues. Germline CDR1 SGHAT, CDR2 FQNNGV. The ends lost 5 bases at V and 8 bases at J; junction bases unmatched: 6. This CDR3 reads CASSLGTGAYSPLHF. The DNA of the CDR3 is TGTGCCAGCAGCCTCGGGACAGGGGCGTATTCACCCCTCCACTTT.

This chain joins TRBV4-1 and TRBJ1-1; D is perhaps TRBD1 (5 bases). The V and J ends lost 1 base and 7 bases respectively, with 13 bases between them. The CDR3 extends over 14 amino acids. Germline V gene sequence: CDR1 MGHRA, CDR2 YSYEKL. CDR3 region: CASSQVTAGLEAFF. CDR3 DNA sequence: TGCGCCAGCAGCCAAGTGACAGCCGGCCTTGAAGCTTTCTTT.

The CDR3 here is CASSQVNRTPGQHF. Written as DNA, the CDR3 is TGTGCCAGCAGCCAAGTGAACCGCACACCAGGCCAGCATTTT. The V call is TRBV14, the J call TRBJ1-5; D gene ambiguous. V was shortened by 1 base and J by 12 bases, with 16 bases between the two germline ends. CDR3 size: 14 residues. Germline assignment: CDR1 SGHDN and CDR2 FVKESK.

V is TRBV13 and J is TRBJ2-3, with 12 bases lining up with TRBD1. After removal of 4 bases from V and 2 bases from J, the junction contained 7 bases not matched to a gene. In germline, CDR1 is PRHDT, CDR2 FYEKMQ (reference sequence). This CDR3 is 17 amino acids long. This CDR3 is CASSSIGTGGFTDTQYF. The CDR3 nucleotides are TGTGCCAGCAGCTCAATAGGGACAGGGGGCTTCACAGATACGCAGTATTTT.

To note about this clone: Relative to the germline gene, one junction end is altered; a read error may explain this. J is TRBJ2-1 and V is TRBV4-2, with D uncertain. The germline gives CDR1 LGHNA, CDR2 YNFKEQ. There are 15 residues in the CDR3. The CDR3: CASNQVTSSYNEQFF. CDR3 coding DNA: TGTGCCAGCAACCAAGTAACGAGCTCCTACAATGAGCAGTTCTTC.

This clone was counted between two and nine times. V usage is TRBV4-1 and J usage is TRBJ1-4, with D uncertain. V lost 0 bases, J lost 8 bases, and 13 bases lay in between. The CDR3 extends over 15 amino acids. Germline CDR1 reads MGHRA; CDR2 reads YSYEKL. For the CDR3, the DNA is TGCGCCAGCAGCCAAGATGGAGGGTTCGGCGAAAAACTGTTTTTT. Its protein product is CASSQDGGFGEKLFF.

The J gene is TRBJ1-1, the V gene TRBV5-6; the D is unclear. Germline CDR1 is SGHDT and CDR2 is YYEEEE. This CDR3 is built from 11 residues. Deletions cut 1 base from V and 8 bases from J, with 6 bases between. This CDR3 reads CASSLMMEAFF. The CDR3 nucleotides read TGTGCCAGCAGCTTGATGATGGAAGCTTTCTTT.

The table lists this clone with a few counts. CDR3 in DNA: TGTGCCAGCAGCCGGAGGACGGTTCAAGAGACCCAGTACTTC. As protein: CASSRRTVQETQYF. The rearrangement links TRBV5-6 to TRBJ2-5; a possible D gene is TRBD2 (5 bases). Trimming cost V 4 bases and J 2 bases, with 12 bases left between them. Germline CDR1 is SGHDT and CDR2 is YYEEEE. The CDR3 totals 14 residues.

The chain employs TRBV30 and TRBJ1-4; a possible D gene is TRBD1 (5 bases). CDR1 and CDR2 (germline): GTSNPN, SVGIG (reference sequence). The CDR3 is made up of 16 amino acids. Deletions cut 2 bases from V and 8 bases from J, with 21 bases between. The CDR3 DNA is TGTGCCTGGAGTACCCGACAGATGGGAGCCGTCGAAAAACTGTTTTTT. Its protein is CAWSTRQMGAVEKLFF.

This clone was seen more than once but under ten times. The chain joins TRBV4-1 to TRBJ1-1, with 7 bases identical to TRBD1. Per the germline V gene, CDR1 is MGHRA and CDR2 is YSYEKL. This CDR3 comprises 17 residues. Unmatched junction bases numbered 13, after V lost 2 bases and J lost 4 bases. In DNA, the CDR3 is TGCGCCAGCAGCCAATTTGATCCCGGGACAGTGAGCACTGAAGCTTTCTTT. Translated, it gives CASSQFDPGTVSTEAFF.

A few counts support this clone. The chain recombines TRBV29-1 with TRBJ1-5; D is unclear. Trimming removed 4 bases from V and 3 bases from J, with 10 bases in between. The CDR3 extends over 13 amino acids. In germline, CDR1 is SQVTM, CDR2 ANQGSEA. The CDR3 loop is CSVGLGVNQPQHF. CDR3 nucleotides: TGCAGCGTTGGTCTCGGCGTCAATCAGCCCCAGCATTTT.

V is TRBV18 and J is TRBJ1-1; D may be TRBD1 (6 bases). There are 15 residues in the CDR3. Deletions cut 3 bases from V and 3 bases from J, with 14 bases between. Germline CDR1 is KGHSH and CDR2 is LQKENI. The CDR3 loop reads CASSPFQGSDTEAFF. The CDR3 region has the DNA TGTGCCAGCTCACCCTTCCAGGGGAGCGACACTGAAGCTTTCTTT.

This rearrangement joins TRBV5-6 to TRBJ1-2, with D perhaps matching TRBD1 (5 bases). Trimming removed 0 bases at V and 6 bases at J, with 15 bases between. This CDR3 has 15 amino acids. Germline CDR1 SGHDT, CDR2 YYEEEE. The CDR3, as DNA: TGTGCCAGCAGCTTGGCAGTCGGCCAGGGAGATGGCTACACCTTC. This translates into CASSLAVGQGDGYTF.

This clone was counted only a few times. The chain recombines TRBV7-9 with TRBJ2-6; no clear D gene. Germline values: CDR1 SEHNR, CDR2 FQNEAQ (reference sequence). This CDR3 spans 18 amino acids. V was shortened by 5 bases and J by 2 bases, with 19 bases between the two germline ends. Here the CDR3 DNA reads TGTGCCAGCAGCCCTTACTCCCGAGAAGTGCCTGGGGCCAACGTCCTGACTTTC. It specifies CASSPYSREVPGANVLTF.

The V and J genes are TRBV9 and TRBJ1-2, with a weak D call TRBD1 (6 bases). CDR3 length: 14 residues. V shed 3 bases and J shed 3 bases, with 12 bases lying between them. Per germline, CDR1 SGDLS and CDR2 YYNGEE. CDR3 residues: CASSDRDTYYGYTF. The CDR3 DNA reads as TGTGCCAGCAGCGACCGGGACACATACTATGGCTACACCTTC.

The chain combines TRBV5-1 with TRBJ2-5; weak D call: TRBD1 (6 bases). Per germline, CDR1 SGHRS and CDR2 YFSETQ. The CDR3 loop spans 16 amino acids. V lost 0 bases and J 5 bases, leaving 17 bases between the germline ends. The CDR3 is CASSLAGRGVVETQYF. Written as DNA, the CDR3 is TGCGCCAGCAGCTTGGCCGGCAGGGGTGTGGTGGAGACCCAGTACTTC.

CDR3 sequence reads: CASSIIGTGAPDTQYF. The CDR3 nucleotides are TGTGCCAGTAGTATAATCGGGACAGGGGCCCCAGATACGCAGTATTTT. This chain joins TRBV19 and TRBJ2-3; 10 bases are a match to TRBD1. The CDR3 runs 16 residues. Germline CDR1 LNHDA, CDR2 SQIVND (reference sequence). The V segment lost 2 bases and the J segment 4 bases; nucleotides outside the gene matches: 6.

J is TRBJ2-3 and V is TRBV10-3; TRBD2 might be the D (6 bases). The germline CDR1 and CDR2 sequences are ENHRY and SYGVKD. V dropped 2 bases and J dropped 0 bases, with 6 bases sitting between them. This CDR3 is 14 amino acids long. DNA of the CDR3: TGTGCCATCAGTGAGCGGGGGAGCACAGATACGCAGTATTTT. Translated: CAISERGSTDTQYF.

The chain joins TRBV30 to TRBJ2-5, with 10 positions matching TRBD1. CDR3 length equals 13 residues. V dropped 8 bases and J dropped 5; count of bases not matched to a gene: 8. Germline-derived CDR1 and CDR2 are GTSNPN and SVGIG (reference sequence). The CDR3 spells CAGDRGIGETQYF. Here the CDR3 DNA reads TGTGCCGGGGACAGGGGAATAGGGGAGACCCAGTACTTC.

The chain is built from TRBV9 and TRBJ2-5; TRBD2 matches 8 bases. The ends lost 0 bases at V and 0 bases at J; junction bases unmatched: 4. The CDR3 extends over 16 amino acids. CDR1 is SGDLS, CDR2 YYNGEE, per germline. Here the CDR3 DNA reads TGTGCCAGCAGCGTAGGAGCGGGGGAGTACCAAGAGACCCAGTACTTC. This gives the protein CASSVGAGEYQETQYF.